The 4 T cell receptor beta chains reported below all come from one sample, sequenced in a study of cytomegalovirus exposure and HLA in healthy donors. A multiplex PCR was run with 60 Vbeta primers and 13 Jbeta primers. Sequencing used immunoSEQ multiplex PCR; TCRdb keeps in-frame clones, though not all of them. Among about 160,000 clones listed, around three quarters were seen once. The sample consisted of PBMCs. These receptors were collected from a man aged 35-49 years in good health and CMV-seronegative.

This clone turned up a few times. The chain links TRBV10-3 to TRBJ2-1; tentatively, D is TRBD2 (5 bases). This CDR3 region has 14 residues. Germline lookup yields CDR1 ENHRY and CDR2 SYGVKD. V was trimmed by 2 bases and J by 5 bases, leaving 10 bases between them. The CDR3 nucleotides are TGTGCCATCAGTGAGGAGGGTCGGCACAATGAGCAGTTCTTC. Protein: CAISEEGRHNEQFF.

The genes are TRBV9 and TRBJ1-1; D is possibly TRBD1 (5 bases). CDR1 and CDR2 from the germline V gene are SGDLS and YYNGEE. The CDR3 contains 18 residues. V was clipped by 4 bases and J by 4 bases, with 26 bases between them. For the CDR3, the DNA is TGTGCCAGCAGCCCTGACCCTTCAATGGGGCCCCTGAGCACTGAAGCTTTCTTT. It translates to CASSPDPSMGPLSTEAFF.

V usage is TRBV18 and J usage is TRBJ1-2; the match to TRBD1 covers 9 bases. The V gene's germline CDR1 is KGHSH and CDR2 LQKENI. The CDR3 spans 15 residues. V lost 5 bases, J lost 8 bases, and 12 bases stayed unmatched. The CDR3: CASSEGSGTGMGYTF. CDR3 coding DNA: TGTGCCAGCTCAGAAGGGTCCGGGACAGGGATGGGCTACACCTTC.

The genes are TRBV7-6 and TRBJ2-2, with D maybe TRBD2 (5 bases). The germline CDR1 and CDR2 sequences are SGHVS and FNYEAQ. This CDR3 is 15 amino acids long. The V and J ends lost 5 bases and 3 bases respectively, with 13 bases between them. CDR3 bases: TGTGCCAGCAGCCCCGACGGGAAGGACACCGGGGAGCTGTTTTTT. Its translation: CASSPDGKDTGELFF.